This T cell receptor beta chain was sequenced in a study of T cells in Graves' hyperthyroidism and ophthalmopathy. Looking at the study overall: Sampling of peripheral blood happened at initial diagnosis, prior to any treatment. Study findings and constraints: Ophthalmopathy was distinguished from stable hyperthyroidism by 13 V-J signatures.

The V gene lost 4 bases and the J gene lost 4 bases, with 13 bases spanning the gap. Germline assignment: CDR1 DFQATT and CDR2 SNEGSKA (reference sequence). This CDR3 comprises 13 residues. It was RNA transcripts that yielded the amplified TCR beta CDR3 regions. HTBI primers were used for first-round RT-PCR of the TCR CDR3. TCRdb recomputed calls from the multiplex PCR reads with MiXCR, one row per CDR3 protein. The repertoire holds 450,000 to 550,000 distinct CDR3 sequences, with approximately 25% as singletons. Many counts were recorded for this clonotype. The antigen is unknown. The material sequenced was blood. The rearrangement joins TRBV20-1 to TRBJ1-2; TRBD1 might be the D (5 bases). This sequence originates from a woman aged 25 to 39 with Graves' ophthalmopathy. The CDR3 protein is CSATIDSSYGYTF. The CDR3 DNA reads TGCAGTGCTACAATTGACAGCTCCTATGGCTACACCTTC.